This T cell receptor beta chain was identified in a study of beta chain features in type 1 diabetes (dated by TCRdb to 2017 to 2018). Background for the entire study: No differences in mean age, gender distribution, total cell number or subset yield were found between patients and healthy donors. A total of approximately 110,000,000 sorted cells were examined across all samples, and a strong correlation was observed between cell number per subset and RNA yield. In the study, recently diagnosed type 1 diabetes patients and matched healthy donors were compared on the TCRB repertoires of their sorted circulating CD4+ T cell subsets. Naive and central memory subsets were obtained from all 30 or so donors, but regulatory and stem cell-like memory subsets were isolated from only 8 patients and 8 healthy donors. Here is what the overall study found, with its caveats: A moderate but significant shortening of TCRB CDR3 length was observed in type 1 diabetes patients in all four CD4+ subsets. Fewer insertions and more nucleotide deletions at VDJ recombination sites were observed in patients with type 1 diabetes, implying thymic rearrangement abnormalities. Because cDNA was sequenced instead of genomic DNA, highly expressing activated cells could be over-represented, though the groups showed no difference in activation or CD3 levels. PCR might favor shorter templates, but patient and control samples were amplified and corrected together, so any skew would affect both groups equally. Naive, central memory and regulatory TCRB repertoires appeared to be more alike among patients than among healthy donors. Because small numbers of individuals were included in the HLA sub-analyses, any influence of HLA type on TCRB rearrangement was left unresolved.

All of the isolated RNA was reverse transcribed with the High Capacity cDNA Reverse Transcription Kit, so expressed TCRB transcripts were sequenced. Deep immunoSEQ sequencing was performed on naive, central memory and regulatory T cell samples, with an average of roughly 3.5 million total reads per sample. Sorted cells were lysed in RLT buffer, and RNA was extracted using DNase-treated RNeasy Micro or Mini kits according to cell number. Each cell subset was processed on its own to prevent cross-contamination, while patient and healthy donor samples were processed together. TCRB sequences were amplified from cDNA with the immunoSEQ multiplex PCR, producing 87-bp fragments spanning the CDR3 region. Sequencing of the amplicons was done on the Illumina HiSeq platform. The source study handled its data this way. Synthetic template baselines were used to correct PCR bias computationally, reads within Hamming distance 2 were collapsed, and singletons that could not be merged were discarded. Reads were aligned against IMGT to assign V, D and J genes, CDR3 length and insertions or deletions at six rearrangement sites. Within each subset, clonotype counts were normalized to the number of sorted cells before true diversity and Gini coefficients were calculated with the tcR R package. The overlap coefficient, calculated on TCRB nucleotide sequences, was used to quantify repertoire sharing. Out-of-frame TCRB sequences from naive cells were analyzed as a proxy for the pre-selection repertoire. TCRdb stores this immuneACCESS table with in-frame sequences only. Part of the clones is absent; in the studies checked, under half of the shortfall reflects unresolved V genes, and no reason is known for the rest. For V, J and clone size, that table is used; D and trimming come from the DNA. In all, the sample holds some 640,000 clones, and roughly an eighth of those were seen once. The ten most abundant clones make up approximately 0.043% of the sample.

From each donor, a single peripheral blood sample of about 120 mL on average was drawn into heparinised tubes. Naive, central memory, regulatory and stem cell-like memory CD4+ T cells were sorted on a BD FACSAria II using a panel including CD45RO, CCR7, CD25, CD127, CD95 and CD27. All sorted populations exceeded 95% purity. PBMCs were isolated right away by Lymphoprep density gradient centrifugation and were stained directly, without culture. Samples were stained and sorted in pairs, with one healthy donor and one patient per experiment, so that batch effects were minimized. The CDR3, from cysteine to phenylalanine, totals 13 residues. Just the 39-base CDR3 DNA is kept, in frame starting at base 1. V loses 7 bases, J loses 2 bases, and the germline ends lie 13 bases apart. CDR1 and CDR2 (SQVTM, ANQGSEA) derive from the germline V gene. As to this clone: No cognate antigen has been identified for it. Base quality data are lacking; no much larger clone is found one base away.

The sequenced material came from naive CD4+ T cells from blood. This specimen's cell subset or site label, per the study, means: true naive CD4+ T cells. This TCR came from a man between 18 and 29 years old with type 1 diabetes. The chain uses TRBV29-1 and TRBJ2-3, with the D gene possibly TRBD1 or TRBD2, each one fitting 5 bases. The DNA sequence is given as TGCAGCGCTGGGGGAGTGGACACAGATACGCAGTATTTT. Translated, this gives CSAGGVDTDTQYF.